These 2 T cell receptor beta chains were sequenced from one sample in a study of blood T cell repertoires in COVID-19. Profiling relied on immunoSEQ multiplex PCR, and the TCRdb table lists in-frame clones only, not all of them. The table includes around 100,000 clones, roughly 88% detected once. Sample: peripheral blood. These receptors all stem from a human donor in a cohort sampled during active COVID-19.

This chain joins TRBV6-6 and TRBJ1-5, with D possibly matching TRBD1 (5 bases). Germline CDR1 reads MNHNY; CDR2 reads SVGAGI (reference sequence). The CDR3 has 15 amino acids. V dropped 4 bases and J dropped 2 bases, with 12 bases sitting between them. CDR3: CASSSRGSGNQPQHF. The CDR3 nucleotides read TGTGCCAGCAGTTCAAGGGGTTCGGGCAATCAGCCCCAGCATTTT.

The sample holds one count of this clone. J is TRBJ2-2 and V is TRBV4-1, with D tentatively TRBD1 (6 bases). CDR1 is MGHRA, CDR2 YSYEKL, per germline. With 0 bases removed from V and 1 base from J, the gap between germline ends came to 9 bases. This CDR3 comprises 16 residues. CDR3 DNA sequence: TGCGCCAGCAGCCAAGACCCGGGACAGAACACCGGGGAGCTGTTTTTT. Residues: CASSQDPGQNTGELFF.